A single sample is the source of the 17 T cell receptor beta chains below, sequenced in a study of T-cell memory formation after mild COVID-19. TCRdb redid the calling of the 5' RACE reads with MiXCR, one entry per CDR3 protein. The repertoire has approximately 200,000 distinct CDR3 sequences, roughly 16% of them found once; the top ten carry about 2%. The sequenced sample consisted of PBMCs or a T cell subset sorted from them (not recorded which). The origin of the receptors is an adult woman who had mild COVID-19 (a few samples of this study predate the infection). Cell type and time point are not known.

This clonotype was detected many times. V gene TRBV10-3 combines with J gene TRBJ2-7; no reliable D call. The CDR3 has 12 residues. V lost 2 bases and J 4 bases, leaving 6 bases between the germline ends. From germline, CDR1 is ENHRY and CDR2 SYGVKD. The DNA of the CDR3 is TGTGCCATCAGTGAGGTCCTGTACGAGCAGTACTTC. This codes for CAISEVLYEQYF.

The sample holds a few counts of this clonotype. The rearrangement joins TRBV12-3 or TRBV12-4 to TRBJ1-2, with a possible D match to TRBD1 (6 bases). V lost 8 bases to trimming and J lost 5 bases, with 15 bases between them. The CDR3 spans 13 residues. The CDR3 loop is CASLRGERYGYTF. CDR3 sequence (DNA): TGTGCCAGCCTAAGGGGGGAGAGGTATGGCTACACCTTC.

V is TRBV5-6 and J is TRBJ1-2; D remains ambiguous. V lost 1 base, J lost 6 bases, and 4 bases lay in between. The germline CDR1 and CDR2 sequences are SGHDT and YYEEEE. The CDR3 is 11 amino acids. CDR3: CASSLWDGYTF. The CDR3 DNA reads as TGTGCCAGCAGCTTGTGGGATGGCTACACCTTC.

This clonotype was detected only a few times. The chain links TRBV5-1 to TRBJ1-5; D is possibly TRBD1 (5 bases). V dropped 4 bases and J dropped 4 bases, with 12 bases sitting between them. The CDR3 has 14 amino acids. Germline assignment: CDR1 SGHRS and CDR2 YFSETQ. The CDR3: CASSPQGSNQPQHF. DNA of the CDR3: TGCGCCAGCAGCCCCCAGGGATCGAATCAGCCCCAGCATTTT.

This chain links TRBV12-5 with TRBJ1-1; D perhaps matches TRBD1 (5 bases). From germline, CDR1 is LGHNT and CDR2 FRNRAP. CDR3 length: 18 residues. Trimming left V 0 bases short and J 7 bases short, with 24 bases between. CDR3 protein: CASGLVLGGAGERIEAFF. DNA of the CDR3: TGTGCTAGTGGTTTGGTACTAGGCGGGGCAGGCGAAAGGATTGAAGCTTTCTTT.

This clonotype was seen many times. This chain links TRBV7-9 with TRBJ2-7; D uncertain. This CDR3 has 12 residues. The germline V and J ends were trimmed by 1 base and 9 bases, with 10 bases remaining between them. In germline, CDR1 is SEHNR, CDR2 FQNEAQ (reference sequence). The CDR3 DNA sequence: TGTGCCAGCAGCTTAGTTCAGTGGCCGCAGTACTTC. Protein: CASSLVQWPQYF.

J is TRBJ2-5 and V is TRBV20-1, with D hard to call. CDR1 and CDR2 from the germline V gene are DFQATT and SNEGSKA (reference sequence). The CDR3 loop spans 12 amino acids. CDR3 DNA: TGCAGCGGCTCTAGTAGCCGGGAGACCCAGTACTTC. Encoded protein: CSGSSSRETQYF.

This chain joins TRBV5-1 and TRBJ2-5; D perhaps matches TRBD2 (6 bases). This CDR3 has 13 residues. Germline CDR1 reads SGHRS; CDR2 reads YFSETQ. With 3 bases removed from V and 5 bases from J, the gap between germline ends came to 11 bases. The CDR3 DNA is TGCGCCAGCAGCTCACCAGGAGGGGAGACCCAGTACTTC. It is translated as CASSSPGGETQYF.

The chain combines TRBV12-3 or TRBV12-4 with TRBJ1-2, with D maybe TRBD1 (6 bases). V was pared by 6 bases and J by 0 bases, with 14 bases between. The CDR3 spans 15 residues. The CDR3: CASRRSQGSNYGYTF. The CDR3 region has the DNA TGTGCCAGCAGACGATCACAGGGTTCTAACTATGGCTACACCTTC.

The chain uses TRBV20-1 and TRBJ1-1; 9 nucleotides align to TRBD1. Per the germline V gene, CDR1 is DFQATT and CDR2 is SNEGSKA (reference sequence). Trimming at V came to 0 bases and at J to 3 bases, leaving 8 bases not matched to a gene. CDR3 length equals 16 residues. The CDR3 nucleotides read TGCAGTGCTAGAGATTATGGACAGGGGAGGTACACTGAAGCTTTCTTT. Protein sequence: CSARDYGQGRYTEAFF.

The V and J genes are TRBV20-1 and TRBJ1-6, with D tentatively TRBD1 (5 bases). This CDR3 is 15 amino acids long. Between the trimmed V and J ends, which lost 1 base and 9 bases, there was a span of 16 bases. Germline V gene sequence: CDR1 DFQATT, CDR2 SNEGSKA (reference sequence). For the CDR3, the DNA is TGCAGTGCTAGAGGGGCTGGGACTCAGAGTTCACCCCTCCACTTT. It is translated as CSARGAGTQSSPLHF.

This chain links TRBV7-9 with TRBJ2-1; 7 bases are shared with TRBD2. The V gene end was trimmed by 5 bases and the J gene end by 8 bases; junction bases not matched to a gene: 6. This CDR3 comprises 13 residues. Germline V gene sequence: CDR1 SEHNR, CDR2 FQNEAQ (reference sequence). The CDR3 DNA is TGTGCCAGCAGCCCTGGACTAGGCTATGAGCAGTTCTTC. This encodes CASSPGLGYEQFF.

This chain joins TRBV5-1 and TRBJ2-7; the match to TRBD2 covers 11 bases. The CDR3 has 16 amino acids. Germline-derived CDR1 and CDR2 are SGHRS and YFSETQ. With 3 bases clipped from V and 1 base from J, the junction kept 6 bases outside the gene matches. CDR3 in amino acids: CASSSLAGGLSYEQYF. The DNA of the CDR3 is TGCGCCAGCAGCTCTCTAGCGGGGGGCCTTTCCTACGAGCAGTACTTC.

This clonotype showed up just a few times. The chain links TRBV20-1 to TRBJ2-5, with 9 bases fitting TRBD2. The CDR3 spans 13 residues. V gave up 6 bases and J gave up 3 bases; unmatched junction bases: 5. Germline V gene sequence: CDR1 DFQATT, CDR2 SNEGSKA (reference sequence). In DNA, the CDR3 is TGCAGTGCCATTAGCGGGGGCAAAGAGACCCAGTACTTC. It is translated as CSAISGGKETQYF.

This clonotype was picked up many times. The CDR3 loop is CASSPTSVLGGQYF. In DNA form, the CDR3 reads TGTGCCAGCAGCCCGACTAGCGTGCTGGGGGGGCAGTACTTC. The chain uses TRBV7-2 and TRBJ2-7; 8 bases line up with TRBD2. CDR3 length equals 14 residues. Germline V gives CDR1 SGHTA, CDR2 FQGNSA. Trimming took 5 bases from V and 9 from J; bases not matched to a gene: 12.

The rearrangement joins TRBV6-5 to TRBJ1-6; D remains ambiguous. Germline CDR1 is MNHEY and CDR2 is SVGAGI. The CDR3 extends over 14 amino acids. The ends were cut back, 3 bases at V and 8 bases at J, with 11 bases in the middle. CDR3 DNA sequence: TGTGCCAGCAGTTATTGGGAAGGAGATTCACCCCTCCACTTT. It translates to CASSYWEGDSPLHF.

This clonotype appeared a few times. This chain connects TRBV5-1 to TRBJ2-1; the D is unclear. V dropped 0 bases and J dropped 2 bases, with 9 bases sitting between them. Per germline, CDR1 SGHRS and CDR2 YFSETQ. The CDR3 runs to 15 residues. The CDR3 DNA follows: TGCGCCAGCAGCTTGGAACTACCGACCTACAATGAGCAGTTCTTC. Translation: CASSLELPTYNEQFF.